This passage covers 27 T cell receptor beta chains from one sample sequenced in a study of OX40 agonist ivuxolimab in advanced cancers. The method was immunoSEQ multiplex PCR; TCRdb's version includes in-frame clones alone and lacks a portion of them. The sample has around 76,000 clones, around 92% seen once. The sample in question was CD4+ or CD8+ T cells sorted from blood, obtained in a trial of the OX40 agonist ivuxolimab. The origin of the receptors is an adult with an advanced solid tumor such as melanoma, head and neck, liver or kidney cancer.

A single count supports this clone. This rearrangement joins TRBV10-2 to TRBJ1-2, with D perhaps TRBD1 (5 bases). CDR1 WSHSY and CDR2 SAAADI come from the germline V gene. CDR3 length equals 16 residues. V dropped 4 bases and J dropped 4 bases, with 19 bases sitting between them. The CDR3 protein is CASSVSGPGAGYGYTF. The CDR3 coding sequence is TGCGCCAGCAGTGTATCGGGTCCTGGGGCGGGCTATGGCTACACCTTC.

The chain links TRBV10-3 to TRBJ2-3; TRBD2 might be the D (7 bases). Trimming took 0 bases from V and 2 from J, leaving 12 bases between them. Germline CDR1 ENHRY, CDR2 SYGVKD. This CDR3 is 16 amino acids long. The CDR3 here is CAISESPRGATDTQYF. The CDR3 DNA reads as TGTGCCATCAGTGAGTCGCCTCGGGGGGCCACAGATACGCAGTATTTT.

This chain links TRBV2 with TRBJ1-6, with D tentatively TRBD1 (6 bases). V gave up 6 bases and J gave up 11 bases, with 17 bases separating them. Germline-derived CDR1 and CDR2 are SNHLY and FYNNEI. The CDR3 is 14 residues long. The CDR3 nucleotides read TGTGCCAGCAGACCCGCCGGGGGGGGGCCACCCCTCCACTTT. It yields the protein CASRPAGGGPPLHF.

The chain has TRBV27 and TRBJ2-1; D not resolved. In germline, CDR1 is MNHEY, CDR2 SMNVEV (reference sequence). The V and J ends lost 4 bases and 5 bases respectively, with 9 bases between them. There are 13 residues in the CDR3. In DNA, the CDR3 is TGTGCCAGCAGTTGGGCTGCGGACAATGAGCAGTTCTTC. Its translation is CASSWAADNEQFF.

CDR3 DNA sequence: TGTGCCAGCAGCACCACAGTGGAAGAGACCCAGTACTTC. Amino acid sequence: CASSTTVEETQYF. The rearrangement joins TRBV28 to TRBJ2-5; D remains unclear. The CDR3 runs 13 residues. CDR1 MDHEN and CDR2 SYDVKM come from the germline V gene. The germline V and J ends were trimmed by 6 bases and 3 bases, with 11 bases remaining between them. The full variable domain, with the rest looked up from reference TRBV28 and TRBJ2-5, is DVKVTQSSRYLVKRTGEKVFLECVQDMDHENMFWYRQDPGLGLRLIYFSYDVKMKEKGDIPEGYSVSREKKERFSLILESASTNQTSMYLCASSTTVEETQYFGPGTRLLVL.

This chain links TRBV7-2 with TRBJ2-2, with D possibly being TRBD2 (5 bases). Per germline, CDR1 SGHTA and CDR2 FQGNSA. Trimming removed 5 bases from V and 6 bases from J, with 10 bases in between. The CDR3 consists of 13 residues. As DNA, the CDR3 is TGTGCCAGCAGCCCAAAGGGAGCCGGGGAGCTGTTTTTT. Its translation is CASSPKGAGELFF.

J is TRBJ1-5 and V is TRBV19; the D gene is possibly TRBD1 (5 bases). The germline gives CDR1 LNHDA, CDR2 SQIVND (reference sequence). The CDR3 loop spans 14 amino acids. V shed 8 bases and J shed 3 bases, with 14 bases lying between them. The CDR3 loop is CASQGLIINQPQHF. CDR3 nucleotides: TGTGCCAGTCAGGGCCTCATAATCAATCAGCCCCAGCATTTT.

The chain employs TRBV6-6 and TRBJ1-2, with D maybe TRBD1 (6 bases). This CDR3 region has 14 residues. Germline V gene data show CDR1 as MNHNY and CDR2 as SVGAGI (reference sequence). The germline V and J ends were trimmed by 2 bases and 2 bases, with 9 bases remaining between them. CDR3 bases: TGTGCCAGCAGTTACGTGGGGGCGAACTATGGCTACACCTTC. It translates to CASSYVGANYGYTF.

J is TRBJ2-5 and V is TRBV6-1; a possible D gene is TRBD2 (6 bases). V dropped 8 bases and J dropped 5 bases, with 15 bases sitting between them. The CDR3 sequence is 13 residues long. Germline V gene lookup returns CDR1 MNHNS and CDR2 SASEGT. The CDR3: CASGPRGAETQYF. CDR3 nucleotide sequence: TGTGCCAGCGGTCCGCGCGGGGCCGAGACCCAGTACTTC.

The chain employs TRBV4-1 and TRBJ2-1; TRBD2 aligns across 12 bases. V was pared by 3 bases and J by 3 bases, with 6 bases of the junction left unmatched. Germline CDR1 MGHRA, CDR2 YSYEKL. The CDR3 consists of 17 residues. CDR3 in amino acids: CASSQVVTSGGYNEQFF. Here the CDR3 DNA reads TGCGCCAGCAGCCAGGTCGTGACTAGCGGGGGCTACAATGAGCAGTTCTTC.

The genes are TRBV28 and TRBJ1-1; D gene uncertain. The CDR3 contains 14 residues. CDR1 is MDHEN and CDR2 is SYDVKM in the germline V gene. V was trimmed by 0 bases and J by 8 bases, leaving 13 bases between them. The CDR3 coding sequence is TGTGCCAGCAGTTTATGGGGCCGATTCCCCGAAGCTTTCTTT. The encoded protein is CASSLWGRFPEAFF.

This chain uses TRBV5-4 with TRBJ1-2, with 7 bases fitting TRBD1. Germline CDR1 SGHNT, CDR2 YYREEE (reference sequence). Losses at the gene ends were 1 base for V and 2 bases for J; bases not matched to a gene: 11. This CDR3 spans 17 amino acids. The CDR3, as DNA: TGTGCCAGCAGCTTGTCGGTGGGGAACAGGGGCAACTATGGCTACACCTTC. This gives the protein CASSLSVGNRGNYGYTF. Full variable domain (remainder filled in from reference TRBV5-4 and TRBJ1-2): ETGVTQSPTHLIKTRGQQVTLRCSSQSGHNTVSWYQQALGQGPQFIFQYYREEENGRGNFPPRFSGLQFPNYSSELNVNALELDDSALYLCASSLSVGNRGNYGYTFGSGTRLTVV.

The chain carries TRBV7-8 and TRBJ2-7; 9 nucleotides align to TRBD1. Trimming at V came to 1 base and at J to 2 bases, leaving 3 bases not matched to a gene. Looked up from germline, CDR1 is SGHVS and CDR2 is FQNEAQ. This CDR3 comprises 15 residues. CDR3 bases: TGTGCCAGCAGCTTAGTGACAGGGGGTGCCTACGAGCAGTACTTC. Protein: CASSLVTGGAYEQYF.

The chain is built from TRBV19 and TRBJ2-7; D remains unclear. Between the trimmed V and J ends, which lost 5 bases and 0 bases, there was a span of 20 bases. The CDR3 length is 17 residues. Looked up from germline, CDR1 is LNHDA and CDR2 is SQIVND (reference sequence). In DNA, the CDR3 is TGTGCCAGTAGTGTCCAATTTTCGACGGAGACCTCCTACGAGCAGTACTTC. It yields the protein CASSVQFSTETSYEQYF.

The chain has TRBV18 and TRBJ2-5; D is undetermined. The CDR3 runs 12 residues. V was shortened by 5 bases and J by 1 base, with 5 bases between the two germline ends. Per the germline V gene, CDR1 is KGHSH and CDR2 is LQKENI. In DNA form, the CDR3 reads TGTGCCAGCTCAGGGCCCCAAGAGACCCAGTACTTC. Protein: CASSGPQETQYF.

The J gene is TRBJ2-2, the V gene TRBV10-3; D may match TRBD1 or TRBD2 (5 bases each). The CDR3 extends over 15 amino acids. Germline CDR1 and CDR2: ENHRY and SYGVKD. The V end lost 2 bases, the J end lost 3 bases, and 10 bases lay between the germline ends. The CDR3, as DNA: TGTGCCATCAGTGAGCCCGGGACGGACACCGGGGAGCTGTTTTTT. The encoded protein is CAISEPGTDTGELFF.

The V call is TRBV15, the J call TRBJ1-6, with 9 bases matching TRBD1. CDR3 length: 15 amino acids. The germline gives CDR1 LNHNV, CDR2 YYDKDF (reference sequence). V was clipped by 4 bases and J by 8 bases; unmatched bases: 6. CDR3 DNA sequence: TGTGCCACCAGCACTGGGACAGGGTCGTATTCACCCCTCCACTTT. Translation gives CATSTGTGSYSPLHF.

The chain employs TRBV2 and TRBJ2-1; 9 bases are shared with TRBD2. The ends lost 3 bases at V and 7 bases at J; junction bases unmatched: 7. Germline V gene sequence: CDR1 SNHLY, CDR2 FYNNEI. This CDR3 is built from 15 residues. CDR3 sequence: CASSERLAGKNEQFF. CDR3 DNA sequence: TGTGCCAGCAGTGAGCGTCTAGCGGGGAAAAATGAGCAGTTCTTC.

The gene calls are TRBV5-1 and TRBJ1-3; possible D gene TRBD1, 6 bases. The V end was cut by 3 bases, the J end by 0 bases, with 16 bases between. Germline CDR1 is SGHRS and CDR2 is YFSETQ. The CDR3 has 17 amino acids. CDR3 region: CASSSTRGGFSGNTIYF. CDR3 DNA sequence: TGCGCCAGCAGCTCCACCCGGGGGGGCTTCTCTGGAAACACCATATATTTT.

The genes are TRBV7-2 and TRBJ1-6; perhaps TRBD1 as D (5 bases). CDR3 length equals 17 residues. V was pared by 1 base and J by 4 bases, with 14 bases between. CDR1 is SGHTA, CDR2 FQGNSA, per germline. The CDR3 coding sequence is TGTGCCAGCAGCTTAGGGGGCGGGCAGACTTATAATTCACCCCTCCACTTT. Protein: CASSLGGGQTYNSPLHF.

The rearrangement links TRBV6-5 to TRBJ1-1, with D perhaps matching TRBD1 (6 bases). The V gene's germline CDR1 is MNHEY and CDR2 SVGAGI. V lost 7 bases and J 6 bases, leaving 15 bases between the germline ends. The CDR3 is made up of 13 amino acids. The CDR3: CASTSQGFSEAFF. The DNA of the CDR3 is TGTGCCAGCACCTCCCAGGGGTTTTCTGAAGCTTTCTTT.

The chain carries TRBV6-1 and TRBJ2-1; 8 bases agree with TRBD1. V lost 5 bases and J lost 8; bases outside the gene matches: 8. Per the germline V gene, CDR1 is MNHNS and CDR2 is SASEGT. The CDR3 consists of 14 residues. The CDR3 DNA reads as TGTGCCAGCAGTCGGGACAGGAGTGGCTATGAGCAGTTCTTC. Translation: CASSRDRSGYEQFF.

CDR3 DNA: TGTGCCAGCTCAGGGGGACAGGCGGCTAACTATGGCTACACCTTC. This sequence encodes CASSGGQAANYGYTF. The V gene is TRBV18, the J gene TRBJ1-2; the match to TRBD1 covers 8 bases. The germline V gene has CDR1 KGHSH and CDR2 LQKENI. CDR3 size: 15 residues. Losses at the gene ends were 5 bases for V and 0 bases for J; bases not matched to a gene: 5.

The V gene is TRBV2, the J gene TRBJ2-5; TRBD2 might be the D (6 bases). Germline values: CDR1 SNHLY, CDR2 FYNNEI. Between the trimmed V and J ends, which lost 6 bases and 5 bases, there was a span of 10 bases. CDR3 length: 12 amino acids. In DNA, the CDR3 is TGTGCCAGCAGACGGGAGACGGAGACCCAGTACTTC. It yields the protein CASRRETETQYF.

This sequence joins TRBV11-2 and TRBJ2-7; a possible D gene is TRBD2 (6 bases). Germline CDR1 and CDR2: SGHAT and FQNNGV. This CDR3 is built from 14 residues. Trimming removed 0 bases from V and 4 bases from J, with 10 bases in between. The CDR3 region is CASSLDPTSYEQYF. The CDR3 region has the DNA TGTGCCAGCAGCTTAGACCCGACTAGTTACGAGCAGTACTTC.

The table lists this clone with a count of one. The chain couples TRBV28 to TRBJ2-3, with D perhaps TRBD1 (5 bases). In germline, CDR1 is MDHEN, CDR2 SYDVKM. This CDR3 contains 15 residues. Trimming stripped 3 bases from V and 0 bases from J, with 10 bases between. The DNA of the CDR3 is TGTGCCAGCAGTTTGACAGCGACTAGCACAGATACGCAGTATTTT. It yields the protein CASSLTATSTDTQYF.

V and J are TRBV28 and TRBJ2-7, with TRBD2 matching over 9 bases. Looked up from germline, CDR1 is MDHEN and CDR2 is SYDVKM. CDR3 length: 15 amino acids. The ends lost 2 bases at V and 3 bases at J; junction bases unmatched: 5. CDR3 in amino acids: CASSLIGAGGYEQYF. CDR3 DNA: TGTGCCAGCAGTTTAATTGGAGCGGGAGGCTACGAGCAGTACTTC. Based on the CDR3 plus reference TRBV28 and TRBJ2-7, the full variable domain is DVKVTQSSRYLVKRTGEKVFLECVQDMDHENMFWYRQDPGLGLRLIYFSYDVKMKEKGDIPEGYSVSREKKERFSLILESASTNQTSMYLCASSLIGAGGYEQYFGPGTRLTVT.